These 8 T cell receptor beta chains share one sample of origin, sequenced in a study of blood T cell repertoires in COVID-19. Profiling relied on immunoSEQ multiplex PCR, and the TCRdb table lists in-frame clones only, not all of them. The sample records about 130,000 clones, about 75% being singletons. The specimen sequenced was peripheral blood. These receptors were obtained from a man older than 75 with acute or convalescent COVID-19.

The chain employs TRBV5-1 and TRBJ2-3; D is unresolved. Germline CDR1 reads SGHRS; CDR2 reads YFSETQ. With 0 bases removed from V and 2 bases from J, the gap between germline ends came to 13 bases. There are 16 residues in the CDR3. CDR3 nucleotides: TGCGCCAGCAGCTTGGCCAACAGAAGTCCCACAGATACGCAGTATTTT. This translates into CASSLANRSPTDTQYF.

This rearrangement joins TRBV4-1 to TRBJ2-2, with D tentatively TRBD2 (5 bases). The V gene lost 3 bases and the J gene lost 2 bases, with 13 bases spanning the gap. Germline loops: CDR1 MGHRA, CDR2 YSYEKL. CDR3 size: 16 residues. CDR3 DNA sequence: TGCGCCAGCAGCCAGCCCGAGGGCCAAAACACCGGGGAGCTGTTTTTT. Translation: CASSQPEGQNTGELFF.

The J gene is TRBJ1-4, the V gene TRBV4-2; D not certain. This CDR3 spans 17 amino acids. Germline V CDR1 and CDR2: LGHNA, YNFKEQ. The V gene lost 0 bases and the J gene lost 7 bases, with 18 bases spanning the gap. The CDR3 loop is CASSQDGQTAVGEKLFF. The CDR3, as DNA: TGTGCCAGCAGCCAAGATGGGCAGACCGCCGTTGGTGAAAAACTGTTTTTT.

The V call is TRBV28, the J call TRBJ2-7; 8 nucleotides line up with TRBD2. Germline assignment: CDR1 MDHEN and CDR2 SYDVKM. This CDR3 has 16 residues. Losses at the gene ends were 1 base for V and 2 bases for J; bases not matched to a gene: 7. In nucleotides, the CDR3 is TGTGCCAGCAGTTTATTTTGGGCGGGGGGACCCTACGAGCAGTACTTC. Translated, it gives CASSLFWAGGPYEQYF.

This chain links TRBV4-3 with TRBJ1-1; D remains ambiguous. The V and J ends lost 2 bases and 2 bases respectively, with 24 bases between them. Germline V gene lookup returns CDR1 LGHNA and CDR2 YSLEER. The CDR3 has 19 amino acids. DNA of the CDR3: TGCGCCAGCAGCCAATCTTGGGCAGGCGGGAGTCCAAGTAACACTGAAGCTTTCTTT. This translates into CASSQSWAGGSPSNTEAFF.

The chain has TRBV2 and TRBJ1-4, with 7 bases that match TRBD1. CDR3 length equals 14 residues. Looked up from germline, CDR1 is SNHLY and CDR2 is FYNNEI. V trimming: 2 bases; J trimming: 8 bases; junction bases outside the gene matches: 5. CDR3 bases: TGTGCCAGCAGTGAACAGGGGGTTGAAGAAAAACTGTTTTTT. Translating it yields CASSEQGVEEKLFF.

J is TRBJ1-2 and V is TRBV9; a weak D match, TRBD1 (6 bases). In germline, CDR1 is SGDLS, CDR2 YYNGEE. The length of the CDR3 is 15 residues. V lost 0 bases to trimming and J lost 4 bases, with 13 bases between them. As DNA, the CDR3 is TGTGCCAGCAGCGTAGCAACAGGGTCCTCCTATGGCTACACCTTC. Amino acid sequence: CASSVATGSSYGYTF.

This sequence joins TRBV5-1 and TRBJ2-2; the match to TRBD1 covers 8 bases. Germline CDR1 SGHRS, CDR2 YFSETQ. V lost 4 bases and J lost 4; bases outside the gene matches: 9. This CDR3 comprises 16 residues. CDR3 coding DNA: TGCGCCAGCAGCCGGAGTCAGGGGGCGGTCACCGGGGAGCTGTTTTTT. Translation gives CASSRSQGAVTGELFF.